This T cell receptor (beta chain) was captured by sequencing in a study of blood T cells in healthy people across ages. The study, taken as a whole, reports: Naive CD4+ cells and diversity were both higher in long-lived donors than in aged donors. It was found that TCR beta diversity correlated strongly with the percentage of naive T cells.

As concerns this clonotype: The target antigen is unknown. Since a much larger clone is just one base distant, this may be a read error.

All donors came from Russia, were Caucasian and healthy, and spanned ages about 6 to 100. It was 8 to 10 milliliters of peripheral blood that were drawn from each donor. Primed by a sample-barcoded 5' primer and a J-beta primer mix, a second PCR proceeded for about 7 to 11 cycles. TCRdb called the 5' RACE reads again in MiXCR, with one record for every CDR3 protein. The sample carries hundreds of thousands of distinct CDR3 sequences, 29% recorded once. Losses at the gene ends were 6 bases for V and 6 bases for J; bases not matched to a gene: 14. This CDR3 has 16 residues. In germline, CDR1 is SEHNR, CDR2 FQNEAQ (reference sequence).

The receptor's source is a woman at least 80 years old in good health. Input material: blood. This chain connects TRBV7-9 to TRBJ2-3; 8 nucleotides align to TRBD1. CDR3 DNA: TGTGCCAGCAGTCGTCGAAGGACAGGGACTGGGGATACGCAGTATTTT. Encoded protein: CASSRRRTGTGDTQYF.